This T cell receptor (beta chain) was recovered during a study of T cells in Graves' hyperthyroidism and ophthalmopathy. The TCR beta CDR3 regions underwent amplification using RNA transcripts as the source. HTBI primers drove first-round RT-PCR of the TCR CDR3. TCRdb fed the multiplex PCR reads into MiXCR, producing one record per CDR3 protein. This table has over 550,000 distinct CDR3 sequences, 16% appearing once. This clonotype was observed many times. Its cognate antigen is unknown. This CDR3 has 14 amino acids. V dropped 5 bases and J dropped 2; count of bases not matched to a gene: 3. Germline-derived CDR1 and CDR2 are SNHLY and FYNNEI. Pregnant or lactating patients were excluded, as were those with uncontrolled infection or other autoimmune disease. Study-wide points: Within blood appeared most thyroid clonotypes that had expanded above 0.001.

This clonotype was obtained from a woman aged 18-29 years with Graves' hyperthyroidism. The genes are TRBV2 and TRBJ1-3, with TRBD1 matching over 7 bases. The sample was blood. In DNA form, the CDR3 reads TGTGCCAGCAGTAGACAGGGAGCTGGAAACACCATATATTTT. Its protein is CASSRQGAGNTIYF.